This T cell receptor (beta chain) comes out of a study of T cell responses to AZD1222 COVID-19 vaccine. Overall study findings and caveats: Clonal diversity was possibly underestimated; the donors were predominantly white British and more often female. Reports indicate that nearly half of spike-specific TCRs are directed at unmutated variant regions.

Of note for this clone: Its matching antigen is unknown.

Sequenced by immunoSEQ multiplex PCR; TCRdb stores in-frame clones only, minus some. The table records about 22,000 clones, approximately 79% of them present only once. Germline lookup yields CDR1 SGHRS and CDR2 YFSETQ. V was pared by 0 bases and J by 3 bases, with 7 bases between. The CDR3 consists of 14 residues. This chain links TRBV5-1 with TRBJ2-1; D remains unclear. This sample comprised peripheral blood, obtained on day 0 of AZD1222 vaccination. The sequence derives from an adult in good health. The CDR3 region is CASSLEAGYNEQFF. The CDR3 DNA sequence: TGCGCCAGCAGCTTGGAGGCAGGCTACAATGAGCAGTTCTTC.